The entry below describes one T cell receptor (beta chain). The sample has other DNA sequences that encode this CDR3 too. Measured with immunoSEQ multiplex PCR; TCRdb has only the in-frame clones, and not every one. Of approximately 310,000 clones listed, roughly 85% are singletons. Trimming took off 2 bases at V and 7 bases at J, with 5 bases between the two ends. Germline CDR1 and CDR2: DFQATT and SNEGSKA (reference sequence). This CDR3 comprises 11 residues. The entry originates in a study of blood T cell repertoires in COVID-19. Background on the study: Donors in the United States, Italy and Spain gave samples during acute or convalescent COVID-19. PBMCs, B-cell-depleted T cells, or T cells provided the cDNA or gDNA that made up the material.

The receptor comes from a man aged 25-45 years who had recovered from COVID-19. The gene calls are TRBV20-1 and TRBJ1-4; D gene unclear. The sample consisted of PBMCs or T cells enriched from blood (not recorded which). The CDR3 coding sequence is TGCAGTGCTAGAAATCGTGAAAAACTGTTTTTT. The encoded protein is CSARNREKLFF.